These T cell receptor beta chains were read from a single sample in a study of cytomegalovirus exposure and HLA in healthy donors. This table comes from immunoSEQ multiplex PCR, and its TCRdb copy is limited to in-frame clones, with some not included. The table shows some 90,000 clones, with under 90% occurring only once. The source material was PBMCs. These receptor sequences come from a man over 45 in good health and CMV-seropositive. Each CDR3 is given with its conserved first and last residue. The order of the fields is V gene, D gene, J gene, CDR3 length, clone size, CDR3 DNA, CDR3 protein. The D gene is left open where the match is weak. Clone size is stated in some rows and not others, as once, few, many or a class when expanded.

V gene: TRBV7-8
D gene: .
J gene: TRBJ2-7
CDR3 length: 15
clone size: .
CDR3 DNA: TGTGCCAGCAGCTCCACCCGACAGGACTCCTACGAGCAGTACTTC
CDR3 protein: CASSSTRQDSYEQYF

V gene: TRBV30
D gene: .
J gene: TRBJ2-7
CDR3 length: 14
clone size: .
CDR3 DNA: TGTGCCTGGAGCGCTGCAGGTTCAACGTACGAGCAGTACTTC
CDR3 protein: CAWSAAGSTYEQYF

V gene: TRBV5-6
D gene: .
J gene: TRBJ2-3
CDR3 length: 15
clone size: .
CDR3 DNA: TGTGCCAGCAGCCCCCTGGACAGCGGCACAGATACGCAGTATTTT
CDR3 protein: CASSPLDSGTDTQYF

V gene: TRBV6-1
D gene: TRBD1
J gene: TRBJ1-1
CDR3 length: 16
clone size: .
CDR3 DNA: TGTGCCAGCAGGGAAGACGACAGGGGATGGGACACTGAAGCTTTCTTT
CDR3 protein: CASREDDRGWDTEAFF

V gene: TRBV30
D gene: TRBD2
J gene: TRBJ2-7
CDR3 length: 16
clone size: .
CDR3 DNA: TGTGCCTGGAGTCCCGGGACTAGCATTGCCCTGGGCGAGCAGTACTTC
CDR3 protein: CAWSPGTSIALGEQYF

V gene: TRBV7-6
D gene: TRBD2
J gene: TRBJ2-1
CDR3 length: 19
clone size: .
CDR3 DNA: TGTGCCAGCAGCCAGCAGCCCAGGCTAGCGGGAGGCTCCTACAATGAGCAGTTCTTC
CDR3 protein: CASSQQPRLAGGSYNEQFF

V gene: TRBV9
D gene: TRBD2
J gene: TRBJ2-1
CDR3 length: 16
clone size: .
CDR3 DNA: TGTGCCAGCAGCGTAGGTCTAGCGGGCTCCTACAATGAGCAGTTCTTC
CDR3 protein: CASSVGLAGSYNEQFF

V gene: TRBV7-9
D gene: TRBD2
J gene: TRBJ2-7
CDR3 length: 13
clone size: .
CDR3 DNA: TGTGCCAGCAGCTTCGGGACTAATGGCGAGCAGTACTTC
CDR3 protein: CASSFGTNGEQYF

V gene: TRBV7-9
D gene: .
J gene: TRBJ1-1
CDR3 length: 12
clone size: .
CDR3 DNA: TGTGCCAGCCTGGGGGCTGGCACTGAAGCTTTCTTT
CDR3 protein: CASLGAGTEAFF

V gene: TRBV11-3
D gene: .
J gene: TRBJ2-7
CDR3 length: 13
clone size: .
CDR3 DNA: TGTGCCAGCAGCCCAGGCAGCTACGACGAGCAGTACTTC
CDR3 protein: CASSPGSYDEQYF

V gene: TRBV5-4
D gene: TRBD1
J gene: TRBJ1-3
CDR3 length: 14
clone size: .
CDR3 DNA: TGTGCCAGCAGCTTGACAGGGGTAGGAAACACCATATATTTT
CDR3 protein: CASSLTGVGNTIYF

V gene: TRBV4-2
D gene: TRBD1
J gene: TRBJ2-1
CDR3 length: 15
clone size: .
CDR3 DNA: TGTGCCAGCAGCCAAGGGGACAGGGAGTACAATGAGCAGTTCTTC
CDR3 protein: CASSQGDREYNEQFF

V gene: TRBV11-2
D gene: .
J gene: TRBJ2-7
CDR3 length: 12
clone size: .
CDR3 DNA: TGTGCCAGCAGCCCCGAGGCCTACGAGCAGTACTTC
CDR3 protein: CASSPEAYEQYF

V gene: TRBV5-8
D gene: .
J gene: TRBJ2-2
CDR3 length: 15
clone size: .
CDR3 DNA: TGTGCCAGCAGCCTCTGGGGCGGGAACACCGGGGAGCTGTTTTTT
CDR3 protein: CASSLWGGNTGELFF

V gene: TRBV25-1
D gene: .
J gene: TRBJ2-1
CDR3 length: 14
clone size: .
CDR3 DNA: TGTGCCAGTAGGAAGGGGGGAGGGGTAAATGAGCAGTTCTTC
CDR3 protein: CASRKGGGVNEQFF

V gene: TRBV6-6
D gene: .
J gene: TRBJ1-3
CDR3 length: 15
clone size: once
CDR3 DNA: TGTGCCAGCAGGCAAGGGGCTACCTCTGGAAACACCATATATTTT
CDR3 protein: CASRQGATSGNTIYF

V gene: TRBV25-1
D gene: TRBD2
J gene: TRBJ2-1
CDR3 length: 16
clone size: .
CDR3 DNA: TGTGCCAGCAGTGAATTTTGGGGGGGAGGATACAATGAGCAGTTCTTC
CDR3 protein: CASSEFWGGGYNEQFF

V gene: TRBV7-8
D gene: TRBD2
J gene: TRBJ2-3
CDR3 length: 16
clone size: .
CDR3 DNA: TGTGCCAGCAGCTTAGGTGGTAGCGGGAGCACAGATACGCAGTATTTT
CDR3 protein: CASSLGGSGSTDTQYF

V gene: TRBV9
D gene: .
J gene: TRBJ1-2
CDR3 length: 15
clone size: .
CDR3 DNA: TGTGCCAGCAGCGTAGGTCCCGCGGTCGGATATGGCTACACCTTC
CDR3 protein: CASSVGPAVGYGYTF

V gene: TRBV7-9
D gene: .
J gene: TRBJ1-5
CDR3 length: 13
clone size: medium-sized
CDR3 DNA: TGTGCCAGCAGCTTTTCCAACAATCAGCCCCAGCATTTT
CDR3 protein: CASSFSNNQPQHF

V gene: TRBV4-1
D gene: .
J gene: TRBJ2-7
CDR3 length: 13
clone size: .
CDR3 DNA: TGCGCCAGCAGCCCAGACTTGTCCTACGAGCAGTACTTC
CDR3 protein: CASSPDLSYEQYF

V gene: TRBV6-5
D gene: TRBD2
J gene: TRBJ2-5
CDR3 length: 15
clone size: .
CDR3 DNA: TGTGCCAGCAGTTACCGGACTAGCCGAAAGGAGACCCAGTACTTC
CDR3 protein: CASSYRTSRKETQYF

V gene: TRBV5-4
D gene: .
J gene: TRBJ2-6
CDR3 length: 15
clone size: .
CDR3 DNA: TGTGCCAGCAGCTCGGACAGCTCTGGGGCCAACGTCCTGACTTTC
CDR3 protein: CASSSDSSGANVLTF

V gene: TRBV5-6
D gene: .
J gene: TRBJ2-7
CDR3 length: 14
clone size: .
CDR3 DNA: TGTGCCAGCAGCCCCGGGACTGAAGGGGTGGAGCAGTACTTC
CDR3 protein: CASSPGTEGVEQYF

V gene: TRBV7-2
D gene: TRBD2
J gene: TRBJ2-1
CDR3 length: 14
clone size: .
CDR3 DNA: TGTGCCAGCAGCTTCGGACTAGCGTACAATGAGCAGTTCTTC
CDR3 protein: CASSFGLAYNEQFF

V gene: TRBV29-1
D gene: TRBD2
J gene: TRBJ2-7
CDR3 length: 13
clone size: .
CDR3 DNA: TGCAGCGTGAAGGGAGGGGATTTCTACGAGCAGTACTTC
CDR3 protein: CSVKGGDFYEQYF

V gene: TRBV15
D gene: TRBD2
J gene: TRBJ2-3
CDR3 length: 14
clone size: .
CDR3 DNA: TGTGCCACCAGCAGAGGACTAGCCCCAGATACGCAGTATTTT
CDR3 protein: CATSRGLAPDTQYF

V gene: TRBV10-1
D gene: .
J gene: TRBJ2-7
CDR3 length: 13
clone size: .
CDR3 DNA: TGCGCCAGCAGTGAGTTGGAGGGTAACGAGCAGTACTTC
CDR3 protein: CASSELEGNEQYF

V gene: TRBV4-2
D gene: TRBD1
J gene: TRBJ2-1
CDR3 length: 16
clone size: .
CDR3 DNA: TGTGCCAGCAGCCAAGACCGGGACAGGGTTTACAATGAGCAGTTCTTC
CDR3 protein: CASSQDRDRVYNEQFF